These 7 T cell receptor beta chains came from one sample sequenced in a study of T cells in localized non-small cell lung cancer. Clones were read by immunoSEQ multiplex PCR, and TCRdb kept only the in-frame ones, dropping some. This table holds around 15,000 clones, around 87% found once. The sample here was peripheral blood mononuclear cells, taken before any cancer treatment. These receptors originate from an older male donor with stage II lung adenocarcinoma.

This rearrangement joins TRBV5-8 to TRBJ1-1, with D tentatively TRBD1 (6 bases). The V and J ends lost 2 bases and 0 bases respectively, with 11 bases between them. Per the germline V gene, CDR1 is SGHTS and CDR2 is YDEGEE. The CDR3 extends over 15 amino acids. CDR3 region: CASSLRTAMNTEAFF. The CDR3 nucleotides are TGTGCCAGCAGCTTACGGACAGCGATGAACACTGAAGCTTTCTTT.

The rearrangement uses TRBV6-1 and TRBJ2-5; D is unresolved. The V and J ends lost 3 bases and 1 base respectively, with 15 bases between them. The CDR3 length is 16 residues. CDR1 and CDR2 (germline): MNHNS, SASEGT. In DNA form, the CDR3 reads TGTGCCAGCAGTGACGGGTCCCGTGGATTCCAAGAGACCCAGTACTTC. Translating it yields CASSDGSRGFQETQYF.

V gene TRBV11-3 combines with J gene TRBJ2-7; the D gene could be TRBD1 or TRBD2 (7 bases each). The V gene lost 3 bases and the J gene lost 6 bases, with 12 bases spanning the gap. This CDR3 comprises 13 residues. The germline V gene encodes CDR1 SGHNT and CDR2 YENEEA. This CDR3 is CASSFGRGGEQYF. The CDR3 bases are TGTGCCAGCAGCTTCGGCAGGGGGGGCGAGCAGTACTTC.

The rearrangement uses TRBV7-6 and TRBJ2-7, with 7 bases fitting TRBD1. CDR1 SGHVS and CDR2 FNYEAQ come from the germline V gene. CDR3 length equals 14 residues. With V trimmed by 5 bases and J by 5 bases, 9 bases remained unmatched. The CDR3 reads CASSPGQLWDEQYF. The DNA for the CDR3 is TGTGCCAGCAGCCCGGGACAGCTCTGGGACGAGCAGTACTTC.

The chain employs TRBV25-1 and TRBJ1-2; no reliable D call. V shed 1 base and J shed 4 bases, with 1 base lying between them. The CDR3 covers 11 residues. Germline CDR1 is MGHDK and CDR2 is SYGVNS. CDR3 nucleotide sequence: TGTGCCAGCAGTGAATCCTATGGCTACACCTTC. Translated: CASSESYGYTF.

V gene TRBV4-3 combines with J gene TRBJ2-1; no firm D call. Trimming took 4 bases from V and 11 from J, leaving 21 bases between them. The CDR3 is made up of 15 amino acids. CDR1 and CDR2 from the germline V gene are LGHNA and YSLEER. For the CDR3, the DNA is TGCGCCAGCAGCCTAAGCCCTGCGGCAGATACGCAGCAGTTCTTC. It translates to CASSLSPAADTQQFF.

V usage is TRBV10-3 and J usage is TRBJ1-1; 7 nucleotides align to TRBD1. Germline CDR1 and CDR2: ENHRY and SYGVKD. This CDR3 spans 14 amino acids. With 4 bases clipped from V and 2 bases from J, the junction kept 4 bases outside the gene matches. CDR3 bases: TGTGCCATCAGTGTCGGGACAGCTAACACTGAAGCTTTCTTT. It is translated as CAISVGTANTEAFF.